One sample yielded the 8 T cell receptor beta chains listed below, sequenced in a study of blood T cell repertoires in COVID-19. Assay used: immunoSEQ multiplex PCR; TCRdb lists only in-frame clones, some missing. The data show around 200,000 clones, around 83% seen once. The source material was peripheral blood. The receptors stem from a man in his fifties with active or convalescent COVID-19.

The V call is TRBV5-6, the J call TRBJ2-3; the match to TRBD1 covers 11 bases. The germline V gene has CDR1 SGHDT and CDR2 YYEEEE. J gave up 0 bases and V 3 bases, and 9 bases lay outside the gene matches. The CDR3 totals 18 residues. Here the CDR3 reads CASSWTGGITYSTDTQYF. The CDR3 nucleotides read TGTGCCAGCAGCTGGACAGGGGGCATAACATATAGCACAGATACGCAGTATTTT.

The chain uses TRBV2 and TRBJ1-1; D unresolved. The CDR3 totals 13 residues. Germline CDR1 and CDR2: SNHLY and FYNNEI. The germline V and J ends were trimmed by 6 bases and 6 bases, with 14 bases remaining between them. In DNA, the CDR3 is TGTGCCAGCAGCACGGGAGTGTGGGCTGAAGCTTTCTTT. Translation: CASSTGVWAEAFF.

This clone was seen at least ten times. The chain combines TRBV4-1 with TRBJ2-3; perhaps TRBD2 as D (7 bases). The V end lost 4 bases, the J end lost 0 bases, and 17 bases lay between the germline ends. Looked up from germline, CDR1 is MGHRA and CDR2 is YSYEKL. The CDR3 extends over 17 amino acids. The CDR3 reads CASSLSRGADSTDTQYF. The DNA of the CDR3 is TGCGCCAGCAGCCTTTCCCGGGGGGCCGATAGCACAGATACGCAGTATTTT.

The chain has TRBV24-1 and TRBJ1-5; tentative D call: TRBD1 (6 bases). V was pared by 4 bases and J by 3 bases, with 12 bases between. The CDR3 consists of 15 residues. CDR1 KGHDR and CDR2 SFDVKD come from the germline V gene. The CDR3 DNA reads as TGTGCCACCAGTGAGGGCGGACAGTACAATCAGCCCCAGCATTTT. Protein product: CATSEGGQYNQPQHF.

This clone showed up just once. The chain employs TRBV20-1 and TRBJ2-1; 7 bases match TRBD1. The germline CDR1 and CDR2 sequences are DFQATT and SNEGSKA (reference sequence). The V segment lost 4 bases and the J segment 15 bases; nucleotides outside the gene matches: 9. The CDR3 spans 11 residues. CDR3 DNA: TGCAGTGCTACTCCCGGGACAGAGTCGTTCTTC. Its translation: CSATPGTESFF.

The chain uses TRBV7-9 and TRBJ1-1; TRBD1 aligns across 7 bases. Looked up from germline, CDR1 is SEHNR and CDR2 is FQNEAQ (reference sequence). The trim removed 2 bases at V and 3 bases at J, leaving 12 bases unmatched. The CDR3 is made up of 17 amino acids. The CDR3 is CASSLSGKGALDTEAFF. The CDR3 DNA sequence: TGTGCCAGCAGCTTAAGTGGAAAGGGGGCTTTGGACACTGAAGCTTTCTTT.

The chain's CDR3 is CASSVQAGGEQYF. For the CDR3, the DNA is TGTGCCAGCAGCGTTCAAGCAGGGGGCGAGCAGTACTTC. The chain couples TRBV7-8 to TRBJ2-7; 7 positions agree with TRBD1. This CDR3 is built from 13 residues. Germline V gives CDR1 SGHVS, CDR2 FQNEAQ. With V trimmed by 5 bases and J by 6 bases, 7 bases remained unmatched.

The chain uses TRBV11-2 and TRBJ2-2; 11 bases match TRBD2. The CDR3 is made up of 15 amino acids. The germline gives CDR1 SGHAT, CDR2 FQNNGV. The trim removed 6 bases at V and 3 bases at J, leaving 3 bases unmatched. CDR3 sequence: CASRTGLADTGELFF. CDR3 nucleotides: TGTGCCAGCAGAACGGGACTAGCGGACACCGGGGAGCTGTTTTTT.